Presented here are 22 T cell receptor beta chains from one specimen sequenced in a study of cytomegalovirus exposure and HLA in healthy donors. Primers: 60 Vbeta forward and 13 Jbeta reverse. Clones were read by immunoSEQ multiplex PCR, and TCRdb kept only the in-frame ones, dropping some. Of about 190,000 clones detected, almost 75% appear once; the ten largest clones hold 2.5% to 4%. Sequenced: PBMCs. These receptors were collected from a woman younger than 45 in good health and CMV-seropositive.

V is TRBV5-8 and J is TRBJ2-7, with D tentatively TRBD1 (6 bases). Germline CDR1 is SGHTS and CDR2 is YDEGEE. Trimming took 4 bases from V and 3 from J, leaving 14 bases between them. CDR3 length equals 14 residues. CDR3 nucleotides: TGTGCCAGCAGCCCCGGACCAGGGGACTACGAGCAGTACTTC. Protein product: CASSPGPGDYEQYF.

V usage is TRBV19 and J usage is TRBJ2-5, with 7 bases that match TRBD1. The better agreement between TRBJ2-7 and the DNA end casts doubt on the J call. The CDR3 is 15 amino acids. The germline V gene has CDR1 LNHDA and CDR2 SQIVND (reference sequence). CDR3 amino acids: CASSIGSGTEYEQYF. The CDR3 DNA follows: TGTGCCAGTAGTATAGGCTCGGGGACAGAATACGAGCAGTACTTC.

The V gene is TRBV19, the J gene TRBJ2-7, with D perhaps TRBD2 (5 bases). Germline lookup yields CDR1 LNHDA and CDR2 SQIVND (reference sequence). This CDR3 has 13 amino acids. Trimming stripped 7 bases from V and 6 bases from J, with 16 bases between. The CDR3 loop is CASKGRGVGEQYF. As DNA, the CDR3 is TGTGCCAGTAAGGGCCGGGGAGTCGGCGAGCAGTACTTC.

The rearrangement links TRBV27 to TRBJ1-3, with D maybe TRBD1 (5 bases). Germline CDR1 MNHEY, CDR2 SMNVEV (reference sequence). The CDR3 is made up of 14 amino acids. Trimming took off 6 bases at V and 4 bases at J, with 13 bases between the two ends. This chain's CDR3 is CASRSGGTGNTIYF. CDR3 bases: TGTGCCAGCAGGTCCGGGGGAACCGGAAACACCATATATTTT.

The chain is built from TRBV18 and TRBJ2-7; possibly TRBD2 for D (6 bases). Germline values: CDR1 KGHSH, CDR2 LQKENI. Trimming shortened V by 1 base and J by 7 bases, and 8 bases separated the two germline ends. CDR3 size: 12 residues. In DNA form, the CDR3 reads TGTGCCAGCTCACCACGGAGGGATGAGCAGTACTTC. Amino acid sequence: CASSPRRDEQYF.

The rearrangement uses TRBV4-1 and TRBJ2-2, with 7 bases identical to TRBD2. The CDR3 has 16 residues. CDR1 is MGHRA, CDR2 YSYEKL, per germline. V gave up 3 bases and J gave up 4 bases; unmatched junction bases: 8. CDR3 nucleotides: TGCGCCAGCAGCCATATCTGGGGGGGGGTCACCGGGGAGCTGTTTTTT. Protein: CASSHIWGGVTGELFF.

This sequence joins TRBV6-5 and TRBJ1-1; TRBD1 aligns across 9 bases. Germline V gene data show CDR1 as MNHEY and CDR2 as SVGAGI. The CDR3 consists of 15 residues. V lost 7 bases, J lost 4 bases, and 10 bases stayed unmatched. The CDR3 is CASKATGGRGTEAFF. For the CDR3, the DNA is TGTGCCAGCAAGGCGACAGGGGGTCGGGGCACTGAAGCTTTCTTT.

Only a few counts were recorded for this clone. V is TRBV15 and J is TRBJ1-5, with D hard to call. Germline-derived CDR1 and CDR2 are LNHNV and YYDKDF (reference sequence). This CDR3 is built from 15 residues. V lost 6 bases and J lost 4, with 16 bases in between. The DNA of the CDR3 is TGTGCCACCAGGTTCGAGTTTGGGCAAAATCAGCCCCAGCATTTT. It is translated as CATRFEFGQNQPQHF.

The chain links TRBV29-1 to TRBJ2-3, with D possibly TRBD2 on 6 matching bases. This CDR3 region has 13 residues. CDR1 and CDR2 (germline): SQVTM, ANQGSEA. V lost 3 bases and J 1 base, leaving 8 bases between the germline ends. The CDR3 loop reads CSVDGGGTDTQYF. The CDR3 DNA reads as TGCAGCGTTGATGGCGGGGGCACAGATACGCAGTATTTT.

Here the CDR3 DNA reads TGTGCCAGCAGGTACGGACTAACGACAGATACGCAGTATTTT. Translation: CASRYGLTTDTQYF. The chain links TRBV28 to TRBJ2-3, with D possibly being TRBD2 (6 bases). CDR1 is MDHEN, CDR2 SYDVKM, per germline. The CDR3 extends over 14 amino acids. V lost 6 bases and J lost 3, with 13 bases in between. The full variable domain, rest sourced from reference TRBV28 and TRBJ2-3, is DVKVTQSSRYLVKRTGEKVFLECVQDMDHENMFWYRQDPGLGLRLIYFSYDVKMKEKGDIPEGYSVSREKKERFSLILESASTNQTSMYLCASRYGLTTDTQYFGPGTRLTVL.

The CDR3: CASSFGRASGNNEQFF. CDR3 DNA: TGTGCCAGCAGTTTCGGGCGGGCTAGCGGCAACAATGAGCAGTTCTTC. The chain recombines TRBV28 with TRBJ2-1; 7 bases are shared with TRBD2. Germline V gene lookup returns CDR1 MDHEN and CDR2 SYDVKM. After removal of 3 bases from V and 5 bases from J, the junction contained 10 bases not matched to a gene. The CDR3 runs 16 residues.

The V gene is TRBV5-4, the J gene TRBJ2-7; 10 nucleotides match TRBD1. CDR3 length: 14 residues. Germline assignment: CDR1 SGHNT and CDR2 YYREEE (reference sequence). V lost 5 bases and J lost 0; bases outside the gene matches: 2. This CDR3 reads CASRRDRGSYEQYF. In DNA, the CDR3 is TGTGCCAGCAGGCGGGACAGGGGCTCCTACGAGCAGTACTTC.

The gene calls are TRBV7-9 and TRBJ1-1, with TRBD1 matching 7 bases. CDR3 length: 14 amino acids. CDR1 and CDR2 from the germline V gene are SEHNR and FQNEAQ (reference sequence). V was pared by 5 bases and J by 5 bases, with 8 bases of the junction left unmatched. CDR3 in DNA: TGTGCCAGCAGCCGCGGACAGGTAGGGACTGAAGCTTTCTTT. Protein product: CASSRGQVGTEAFF.

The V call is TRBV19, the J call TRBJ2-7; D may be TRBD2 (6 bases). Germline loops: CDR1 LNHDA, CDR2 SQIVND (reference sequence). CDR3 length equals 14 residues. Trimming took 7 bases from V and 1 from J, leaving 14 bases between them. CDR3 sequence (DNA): TGTGCCAGTACTAAAGCGGGCCCTTCCTACGAGCAGTACTTC. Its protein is CASTKAGPSYEQYF. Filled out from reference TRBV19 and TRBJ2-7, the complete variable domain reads DGGITQSPKYLFRKEGQNVTLSCEQNLNHDAMYWYRQDPGQGLRLIYYSQIVNDFQKGDIAEGYSVSREKKESFPLTVTSAQKNPTAFYLCASTKAGPSYEQYFGPGTRLTVT.

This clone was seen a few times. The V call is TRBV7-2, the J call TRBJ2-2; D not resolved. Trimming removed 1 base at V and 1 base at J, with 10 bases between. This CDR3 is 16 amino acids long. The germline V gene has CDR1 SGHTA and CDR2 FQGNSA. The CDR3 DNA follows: TGTGCCAGCAGCTTAGTTTTTAGAGTGAACACCGGGGAGCTGTTTTTT. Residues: CASSLVFRVNTGELFF.

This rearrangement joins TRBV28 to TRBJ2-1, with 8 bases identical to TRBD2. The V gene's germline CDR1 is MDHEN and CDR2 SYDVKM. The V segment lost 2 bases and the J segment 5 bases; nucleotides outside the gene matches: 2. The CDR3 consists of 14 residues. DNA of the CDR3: TGTGCCAGCAGTTTAATAGCGGGACACAATGAGCAGTTCTTC. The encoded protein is CASSLIAGHNEQFF.

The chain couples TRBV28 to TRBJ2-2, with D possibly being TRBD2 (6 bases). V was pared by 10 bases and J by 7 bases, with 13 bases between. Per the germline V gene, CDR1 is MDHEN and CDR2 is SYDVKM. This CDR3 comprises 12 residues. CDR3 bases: TGTGCCACCGGGGGTTGGCGCGGGGAGCTGTTTTTT. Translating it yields CATGGWRGELFF.

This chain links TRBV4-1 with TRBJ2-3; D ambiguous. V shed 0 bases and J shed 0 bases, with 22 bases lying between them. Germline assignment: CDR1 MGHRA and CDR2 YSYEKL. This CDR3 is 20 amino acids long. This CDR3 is CASSQDDPTKDIMSTDTQYF. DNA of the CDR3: TGCGCCAGCAGCCAAGACGACCCTACAAAAGACATTATGAGCACAGATACGCAGTATTTT.

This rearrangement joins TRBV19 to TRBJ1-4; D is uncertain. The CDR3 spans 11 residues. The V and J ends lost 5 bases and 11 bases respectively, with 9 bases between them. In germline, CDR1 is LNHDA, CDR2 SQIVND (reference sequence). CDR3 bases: TGTGCCAGTAGTTCGACACGGAAACTGTTTTTT. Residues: CASSSTRKLFF.

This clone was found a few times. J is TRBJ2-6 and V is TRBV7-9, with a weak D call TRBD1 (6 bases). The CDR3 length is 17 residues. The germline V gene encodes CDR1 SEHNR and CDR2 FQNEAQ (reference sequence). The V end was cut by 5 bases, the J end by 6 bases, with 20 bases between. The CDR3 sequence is CASSARQVTLEANVLTF. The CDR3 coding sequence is TGTGCCAGCAGCGCAAGACAGGTGACTCTGGAGGCCAACGTCCTGACTTTC.

In DNA, the CDR3 is TGTGCCAGCAGCTTAGTTCGGACAGGGAGACGGAACACCGGGGAGCTGTTTTTT. Its protein product is CASSLVRTGRRNTGELFF. V is TRBV7-9 and J is TRBJ2-2; TRBD1 matches 8 bases. The junction had 8 bases not matched to a gene; V was cut back by 1 base and J by 1 base. The CDR3 consists of 18 residues. Germline lookup yields CDR1 SEHNR and CDR2 FQNEAQ (reference sequence).

CDR3 residues: CASSPRQGAREQYF. The CDR3 DNA is TGTGCCAGTAGTCCCCGACAGGGGGCGAGAGAGCAGTACTTC. The chain is built from TRBV19 and TRBJ2-7, with 10 bases aligning to TRBD1. Per germline, CDR1 LNHDA and CDR2 SQIVND (reference sequence). The ends lost 5 bases at V and 7 bases at J; junction bases unmatched: 8. The CDR3 runs to 14 residues.